The rows below give T cell receptor beta chains drawn from one sample of a study of T cell changes during pregnancy in multiple sclerosis. Produced via immunoSEQ multiplex PCR; TCRdb's table is partial and in-frame only. The sample yields more than 85,000 clones, about 94% seen once. Sample: peripheral blood, taken before pregnancy. Receptors originate from a female donor with multiple sclerosis, enrolled in a pregnancy study. Both conserved end residues are part of each CDR3. D genes are given only for firm matches. Part of the rows lack a size; the others show once, few, many or a class for expanded clones.

>.|TRBV5-1|TRBJ2-2|TRBD1|17
TGCGCCAGCAGCTTGGCCGGGACAGGGGGCGGAACCGGGGAGCTGTTTTTT
CASSLAGTGGGTGELFF
>.|TRBV19|TRBJ2-7|TRBD2|16
TGTGCCAGTAGTCATCTTGGCGGGAGGGCCTCCTACGAGCAGTACTTC
CASSHLGGRASYEQYF
>.|TRBV4-1|TRBJ2-7|TRBD2|15
TGCGCCAGCAGCCAAGGGACTAGCGCATCCTACGAGCAGTACTTC
CASSQGTSASYEQYF
>.|TRBV7-6|TRBJ2-3|.|12
TGTGCCAGCAGCGTTGCTGAGGATACGCAGTATTTT
CASSVAEDTQYF
>.|TRBV15|TRBJ1-2|TRBD1|14
TGTGCCACCAGCAGTGGGTACAGGGGTAATGGCTACACCTTC
CATSSGYRGNGYTF
>.|TRBV10-3|TRBJ2-7|.|13
TGTGCCATCAGTCCAGGGGAATCCTACGAGCAGTACTTC
CAISPGESYEQYF
>.|TRBV14|TRBJ2-1|.|13
TGTGCCAGCAGCGGCCAGTCCTACAATGAGCAGTTCTTC
CASSGQSYNEQFF
>.|TRBV5-4|TRBJ2-5|TRBD1|15
TGTGCCAGCAGCGGTGGAGGCAGGGGGCGAGAGACCCAGTACTTC
CASSGGGRGRETQYF
>.|TRBV12-5|TRBJ2-7|TRBD1|13
TGTGCTAGTTCGACAGGGAACTCCTACGAGCAGTACTTC
CASSTGNSYEQYF
>.|TRBV6-5|TRBJ1-2|.|14
TGTGCCAGCACGCAGGGAGGTTCGAGGTATGGCTACACCTTC
CASTQGGSRYGYTF
>.|TRBV25-1|TRBJ1-1|.|15
TGTGCCAGCGGTCGAAAGGTCCGGGGATACACTGAAGCTTTCTTT
CASGRKVRGYTEAFF
>.|TRBV7-9|TRBJ2-5|TRBD2|16
TGTGCCAGCAGCTATGGACTAGCGGGAGGACAAAAGACCCAGTACTTC
CASSYGLAGGQKTQYF
>.|TRBV2|TRBJ2-7|.|14
TGTGCCAGCAGGGGAAAAGGGGTAATCTCCGAGCAGTACTTC
CASRGKGVISEQYF
>.|TRBV29-1|TRBJ2-5|.|15
TGCAGCGTTGGGCCGGGACACAAACCCGGAGAGACCCAGTACTTC
CSVGPGHKPGETQYF
>.|TRBV4-1|TRBJ1-5|.|13
TGCGCCAGCAGCCAACAGGGTTATCAGCCCCAGCATTTT
CASSQQGYQPQHF
>few|TRBV25-1|TRBJ1-2|TRBD1|13
TGTGCCAGCAGCTCAGACAGGGGAATTGGCTACACCTTC
CASSSDRGIGYTF
>.|TRBV7-9|TRBJ2-7|TRBD2|14
TGTGCCAGCAGCCCAGGGACTAGTAGATACGAGCAGTACTTC
CASSPGTSRYEQYF
>.|TRBV7-2|TRBJ2-1|.|13
TGTGCCAGCAGTCAAGGGGGATACAATGAGCAGTTCTTC
CASSQGGYNEQFF
>.|TRBV27|TRBJ1-1|.|14
TGTGCCAGCAGTTTTGACAGTACCCTAGGACAAGCTTTCTTT
CASSFDSTLGQAFF